The rows below give T cell receptor beta chains drawn from one sample of a study of shared clonotypes between healthy human individuals. Sequencing was performed with immunoSEQ multiplex PCR; in TCRdb, only in-frame clones are kept and a portion is missing. The sample shows about 1 million clones, 75% of them seen only once. Sequenced: memory CD4+ T cells sorted from blood. These TCRs come from a man between 18 and 35 years old in good health. CDR3s include the opening cysteine and the closing phenylalanine or tryptophan. D genes are given only for firm matches. Clone size is not always given. Where it is, it says once, few, many or a class for expanded clones.

V gene: TRBV6-1; clone size: .; CDR3 length: 16; J gene: TRBJ2-7; D gene: TRBD1; CDR3 protein: CASSANERTGAYEQYF; CDR3 DNA: TGTGCCAGCAGTGCCAACGAAAGGACAGGAGCCTACGAGCAGTACTTC
V gene: TRBV10-3; clone size: .; CDR3 length: 15; J gene: TRBJ2-1; D gene: TRBD1; CDR3 protein: CAISEEGQVINEQFF; CDR3 DNA: TGTGCCATCAGTGAAGAGGGACAGGTAATCAATGAGCAGTTCTTC
V gene: TRBV6-5; clone size: .; CDR3 length: 13; J gene: TRBJ2-3; D gene: .; CDR3 protein: CATSRSLTDTQYF; CDR3 DNA: TGTGCCACGTCGCGGAGCCTCACAGATACGCAGTATTTT
V gene: TRBV5-1; clone size: .; CDR3 length: 11; J gene: TRBJ2-3; D gene: TRBD2; CDR3 protein: CASSLLARQYF; CDR3 DNA: TGCGCCAGCAGCTTACTAGCGCGGCAGTATTTT
V gene: TRBV29-1; clone size: few; CDR3 length: 14; J gene: TRBJ1-2; D gene: .; CDR3 protein: CSVEDQTEINGYTF; CDR3 DNA: TGCAGCGTTGAAGATCAGACCGAGATTAATGGCTACACCTTC
V gene: TRBV19; clone size: .; CDR3 length: 14; J gene: TRBJ2-7; D gene: .; CDR3 protein: CASSIVRGSYEQYF; CDR3 DNA: TGTGCCAGTAGTATAGTTCGGGGGAGCTACGAGCAGTACTTC
V gene: TRBV18; clone size: .; CDR3 length: 15; J gene: TRBJ2-3; D gene: TRBD1; CDR3 protein: CASSPSGQLTDTQYF; CDR3 DNA: TGTGCCAGCTCACCGTCGGGACAGCTCACAGATACGCAGTATTTT
V gene: TRBV6-6; clone size: .; CDR3 length: 13; J gene: TRBJ2-5; D gene: .; CDR3 protein: CASARDVKETQYF; CDR3 DNA: TGTGCCAGTGCCCGGGACGTAAAAGAGACCCAGTACTTC
V gene: TRBV30; clone size: .; CDR3 length: 14; J gene: TRBJ1-2; D gene: .; CDR3 protein: CAWRSRGPNYGYTF; CDR3 DNA: TGTGCCTGGAGGAGCAGGGGACCTAACTATGGCTACACCTTC
V gene: TRBV30; clone size: few; CDR3 length: 14; J gene: TRBJ2-2; D gene: TRBD2; CDR3 protein: CAWSHGGWTGELFF; CDR3 DNA: TGTGCCTGGAGTCACGGGGGGTGGACCGGGGAGCTGTTTTTT
V gene: TRBV19; clone size: few; CDR3 length: 13; J gene: TRBJ1-1; D gene: TRBD1; CDR3 protein: CASRTQGEAEAFF; CDR3 DNA: TGTGCCAGTAGAACTCAGGGGGAGGCTGAAGCTTTCTTT
V gene: TRBV18; clone size: .; CDR3 length: 15; J gene: TRBJ2-5; D gene: TRBD1; CDR3 protein: CASSPNRDSKETQYF; CDR3 DNA: TGTGCCAGCTCACCGAACCGGGACAGTAAAGAGACCCAGTACTTC
V gene: TRBV5-6; clone size: once; CDR3 length: 15; J gene: TRBJ2-1; D gene: .; CDR3 protein: CASSVTAGSYNEQFF; CDR3 DNA: TGTGCCAGCAGCGTGACCGCGGGCTCCTACAATGAGCAGTTCTTC
V gene: TRBV10-2; clone size: .; CDR3 length: 14; J gene: TRBJ1-4; D gene: TRBD1; CDR3 protein: CASSLQGEGEKLFF; CDR3 DNA: TGCGCCAGCAGCCTACAGGGGGAGGGTGAAAAACTGTTTTTT
V gene: TRBV10-2; clone size: .; CDR3 length: 13; J gene: TRBJ2-2; D gene: .; CDR3 protein: CASRGRNTGELFF; CDR3 DNA: TGCGCCAGCAGGGGACGGAACACCGGGGAGCTGTTTTTT
V gene: TRBV11-1; clone size: .; CDR3 length: 15; J gene: TRBJ1-4; D gene: TRBD1; CDR3 protein: CASSPTGTANEKLFF; CDR3 DNA: TGTGCCAGCAGCCCGACGGGGACAGCTAATGAAAAACTGTTTTTT
V gene: TRBV27; clone size: .; CDR3 length: 16; J gene: TRBJ2-7; D gene: .; CDR3 protein: CASSDRTGKSIYEQYF; CDR3 DNA: TGTGCCAGCAGTGATAGAACAGGGAAAAGTATCTACGAGCAGTACTTC
V gene: TRBV19; clone size: .; CDR3 length: 14; J gene: TRBJ1-4; D gene: .; CDR3 protein: CASRPQGVEEKLFF; CDR3 DNA: TGTGCCAGTAGGCCACAGGGAGTAGAAGAAAAACTGTTTTTT
V gene: TRBV27; clone size: few; CDR3 length: 14; J gene: TRBJ1-3; D gene: TRBD1; CDR3 protein: CASSRDRAGNTIYF; CDR3 DNA: TGTGCCAGCAGCCGAGACAGGGCTGGAAACACCATATATTTT
V gene: TRBV7-2; clone size: .; CDR3 length: 16; J gene: TRBJ2-2; D gene: TRBD2; CDR3 protein: CASSLVAGDSTGELFF; CDR3 DNA: TGTGCCAGCAGCTTAGTAGCGGGGGATTCGACCGGGGAGCTGTTTTTT
V gene: TRBV5-6; clone size: .; CDR3 length: 12; J gene: TRBJ1-3; D gene: .; CDR3 protein: CASSRQGNTIYF; CDR3 DNA: TGTGCCAGCAGCCGACAGGGAAACACCATATATTTT
V gene: TRBV21-1; clone size: .; CDR3 length: 13; J gene: TRBJ1-1; D gene: .; CDR3 protein: CASSRARSTEAFF; CDR3 DNA: TGTGCCAGCAGCAGGGCGCGGAGCACTGAAGCTTTCTTT
V gene: TRBV5-8; clone size: .; CDR3 length: 14; J gene: TRBJ2-7; D gene: TRBD1; CDR3 protein: CASSLGGASAEQYF; CDR3 DNA: TGTGCCAGCAGCTTAGGGGGCGCGTCGGCCGAGCAGTACTTC
V gene: TRBV7-2; clone size: .; CDR3 length: 15; J gene: TRBJ1-4; D gene: .; CDR3 protein: CASSLIREGMGKLFF; CDR3 DNA: TGTGCCAGCAGCTTAATTAGGGAAGGGATGGGAAAACTGTTTTTT
V gene: TRBV28; clone size: .; CDR3 length: 12; J gene: TRBJ1-2; D gene: .; CDR3 protein: CASSQISYGYTF; CDR3 DNA: TGTGCCAGCAGTCAAATTTCCTATGGCTACACCTTC
V gene: TRBV28; clone size: few; CDR3 length: 14; J gene: TRBJ1-2; D gene: .; CDR3 protein: CASRHPLDLYGYTF; CDR3 DNA: TGTGCCAGCAGACATCCGTTGGACCTCTATGGCTACACCTTC
V gene: TRBV11-2; clone size: .; CDR3 length: 13; J gene: TRBJ1-4; D gene: .; CDR3 protein: CASSKGRAEKLFF; CDR3 DNA: TGTGCCAGCAGCAAGGGACGGGCCGAAAAACTGTTTTTT
V gene: TRBV7-9; clone size: .; CDR3 length: 15; J gene: TRBJ2-3; D gene: .; CDR3 protein: CASSFGVASTDTQYF; CDR3 DNA: TGTGCCAGCAGCTTCGGGGTAGCTTCCACAGATACGCAGTATTTT
V gene: TRBV7-9; clone size: .; CDR3 length: 14; J gene: TRBJ1-1; D gene: .; CDR3 protein: CASSFQGPRTEAFF; CDR3 DNA: TGTGCCAGCAGCTTTCAAGGTCCTCGGACTGAAGCTTTCTTT
V gene: TRBV7-2; clone size: .; CDR3 length: 15; J gene: TRBJ1-2; D gene: TRBD1; CDR3 protein: CASSFDREPNYGYTF; CDR3 DNA: TGTGCCAGCAGCTTCGACAGGGAACCTAACTATGGCTACACCTTC
V gene: TRBV5-5; clone size: .; CDR3 length: 15; J gene: TRBJ1-2; D gene: TRBD1; CDR3 protein: CASSLEQGARFGYTF; CDR3 DNA: TGTGCCAGCAGCTTGGAACAGGGGGCCAGGTTTGGCTACACCTTC
V gene: TRBV6-6; clone size: .; CDR3 length: 14; J gene: TRBJ2-2; D gene: .; CDR3 protein: CASSFSGGTGELFF; CDR3 DNA: TGTGCCAGCAGTTTTTCTGGGGGCACCGGGGAGCTGTTTTTT
V gene: TRBV5-1; clone size: once; CDR3 length: 18; J gene: TRBJ2-7; D gene: TRBD2; CDR3 protein: CASSLVPFSGLDPYEQYF; CDR3 DNA: TGCGCCAGCAGCTTGGTCCCGTTTAGCGGGCTAGACCCCTACGAGCAGTACTTC
V gene: TRBV29-1; clone size: .; CDR3 length: 13; J gene: TRBJ1-1; D gene: .; CDR3 protein: CSVVERLNTEAFF; CDR3 DNA: TGCAGCGTTGTCGAAAGATTGAACACTGAAGCTTTCTTT
V gene: TRBV14; clone size: .; CDR3 length: 17; J gene: TRBJ2-7; D gene: TRBD1; CDR3 protein: CASSQYRSGTGHYEQYF; CDR3 DNA: TGTGCCAGCAGCCAATATAGGAGCGGGACAGGGCACTACGAGCAGTACTTC
V gene: TRBV19; clone size: .; CDR3 length: 11; J gene: TRBJ2-7; D gene: .; CDR3 protein: CASGSEGKQYF; CDR3 DNA: TGTGCCAGTGGCTCGGAAGGGAAGCAGTACTTC
V gene: TRBV4-2; clone size: .; CDR3 length: 15; J gene: TRBJ2-1; D gene: .; CDR3 protein: CASSPEWAAYNEQFF; CDR3 DNA: TGTGCCAGCAGCCCCGAATGGGCGGCTTACAATGAGCAGTTCTTC
V gene: TRBV4-1; clone size: .; CDR3 length: 17; J gene: TRBJ2-5; D gene: TRBD2; CDR3 protein: CASSPRTSGDPRETQYF; CDR3 DNA: TGCGCCAGCAGCCCTAGGACTAGCGGGGACCCCCGAGAGACCCAGTACTTC
V gene: TRBV4-1; clone size: .; CDR3 length: 17; J gene: TRBJ2-3; D gene: .; CDR3 protein: CASSQDVWGGGTDTQYF; CDR3 DNA: TGCGCCAGCAGCCAAGACGTATGGGGGGGCGGCACAGATACGCAGTATTTT
V gene: TRBV10-1; clone size: .; CDR3 length: 12; J gene: TRBJ1-3; D gene: .; CDR3 protein: CATAARGNTIYF; CDR3 DNA: TGCGCCACCGCGGCGAGGGGAAACACCATATATTTT
V gene: TRBV30; clone size: .; CDR3 length: 12; J gene: TRBJ2-5; D gene: .; CDR3 protein: CAWKLDGETQYF; CDR3 DNA: TGTGCCTGGAAACTAGATGGGGAGACCCAGTACTTC
V gene: TRBV2; clone size: .; CDR3 length: 13; J gene: TRBJ1-1; D gene: TRBD1; CDR3 protein: CASRGQGDTEAFF; CDR3 DNA: TGTGCCAGCAGGGGACAGGGGGACACTGAAGCTTTCTTT
V gene: TRBV28; clone size: .; CDR3 length: 15; J gene: TRBJ1-1; D gene: .; CDR3 protein: CASSGGSTGTTEAFF; CDR3 DNA: TGTGCCAGCAGCGGCGGATCTACAGGGACCACTGAAGCTTTCTTT
V gene: TRBV18; clone size: .; CDR3 length: 15; J gene: TRBJ1-2; D gene: TRBD1; CDR3 protein: CASSPQGDLAYGYTF; CDR3 DNA: TGTGCCAGCTCACCCCAGGGGGATCTTGCCTATGGCTACACCTTC
V gene: TRBV15; clone size: .; CDR3 length: 15; J gene: TRBJ2-7; D gene: .; CDR3 protein: CATSRPLRGRSEQYF; CDR3 DNA: TGTGCCACCAGCAGGCCCCTCAGGGGTCGGAGCGAGCAGTACTTC
V gene: TRBV7-2; clone size: .; CDR3 length: 16; J gene: TRBJ2-5; D gene: .; CDR3 protein: CASSPRAGSIQETQYF; CDR3 DNA: TGTGCCAGCAGCCCCCGGGCGGGGTCCATCCAAGAGACCCAGTACTTC
V gene: TRBV19; clone size: .; CDR3 length: 15; J gene: TRBJ2-2; D gene: .; CDR3 protein: CASNGGPYGTGELFF; CDR3 DNA: TGTGCCAGTAACGGGGGCCCCTATGGCACCGGGGAGCTGTTTTTT
V gene: TRBV6-5; clone size: .; CDR3 length: 14; J gene: TRBJ1-2; D gene: .; CDR3 protein: CASSYSDQTGGYTF; CDR3 DNA: TGTGCCAGCAGTTACTCGGATCAGACCGGGGGCTACACCTTC